One sample yielded the 9 T cell receptor beta chains listed below, sequenced in a study of shared clonotypes between healthy human individuals. Generated by immunoSEQ multiplex PCR, the TCRdb table keeps only in-frame clones and is missing some. The table has about 1.5 million clones, under 99% seen once. The specimen was naive CD4+ T cells sorted from blood. Subset specified: CD45RA+ positively selected. These receptors were taken from a man younger than 45 in good health.

V is TRBV2 and J is TRBJ2-7; weak D call: TRBD2 (5 bases). Germline CDR1 reads SNHLY; CDR2 reads FYNNEI. V was trimmed by 4 bases and J by 4 bases, leaving 11 bases between them. The CDR3 consists of 13 residues. CDR3 sequence reads: CASSGAADYEQYF. For the CDR3, the DNA is TGTGCCAGCAGTGGAGCAGCGGATTACGAGCAGTACTTC.

The chain links TRBV18 to TRBJ2-2; 14 nucleotides line up with TRBD2. Losses at the gene ends were 6 bases for V and 5 bases for J; bases not matched to a gene: 5. Germline V gives CDR1 KGHSH, CDR2 LQKENI. This CDR3 comprises 16 residues. CDR3 sequence (DNA): TGTGCCAGCTCCCTGGGACTAGCGGGAGAGACCGGGGAGCTGTTTTTT. Translated, it gives CASSLGLAGETGELFF.

As concerns this clone: A read error may account for a junction end that differs from germline. This chain joins TRBV7-9 and TRBJ2-7; the D is unclear. CDR1 and CDR2 from the germline V gene are SEHNR and FQNEAQ (reference sequence). This CDR3 contains 8 residues. Here the CDR3 reads CASSSFDF. The CDR3, as DNA: TGTGCCAGCAGTTCCTTCGACTTC.

This chain uses TRBV25-1 with TRBJ2-3, with D possibly matching TRBD1 (5 bases). The CDR3 length is 13 residues. With 6 bases removed from V and 7 bases from J, the gap between germline ends came to 14 bases. Germline V gives CDR1 MGHDK, CDR2 SYGVNS. The CDR3 DNA reads as TGTGCCAGCAGCCCGTCGAGGACATATACGCAGTATTTT. This encodes CASSPSRTYTQYF.

CDR3 sequence (DNA): TGTGCCGAAAGACTAGCGGACTACGAGCAGTACTTC. This sequence encodes CAERLADYEQYF. J is TRBJ2-7 and V is TRBV9; TRBD2 aligns across 9 bases. Germline values: CDR1 SGDLS, CDR2 YYNGEE. The CDR3 is 12 amino acids. With 10 bases clipped from V and 3 bases from J, the junction kept 5 bases outside the gene matches.

The chain combines TRBV27 with TRBJ2-1; maybe TRBD1 (5 bases). CDR1 is MNHEY, CDR2 SMNVEV, per germline (reference sequence). This CDR3 comprises 16 residues. The germline V and J ends were trimmed by 6 bases and 0 bases, with 15 bases remaining between them. CDR3 DNA sequence: TGTGCCAGCAGGAAATACAGCGACAGCTCCTACAATGAGCAGTTCTTC. Its translation: CASRKYSDSSYNEQFF.

V and J are TRBV10-1 and TRBJ2-6; TRBD2 might be the D (5 bases). Trimming cost V 5 bases and J 5 bases, with 22 bases left between them. The CDR3 length is 18 residues. CDR1 and CDR2 from the germline V gene are WNHNN and SYGVQD (reference sequence). The CDR3 coding sequence is TGCGCCAGCAGTCCCGGGATAAGATCACAAAGTCGGGCCAACGTCCTGACTTTC. It yields the protein CASSPGIRSQSRANVLTF.

The rearrangement links TRBV29-1 to TRBJ1-1; possible D gene TRBD1, 6 bases. The CDR3 contains 16 residues. The V gene's germline CDR1 is SQVTM and CDR2 ANQGSEA. Trimming cost V 3 bases and J 0 bases, with 17 bases left between them. CDR3 protein: CSVEGAGVSLNTEAFF. In DNA form, the CDR3 reads TGCAGCGTTGAGGGCGCAGGGGTTTCACTGAACACTGAAGCTTTCTTT. The full variable domain, its missing parts supplied by reference TRBV29-1 and TRBJ1-1, is SAVISQKPSRDICQRGTSLTIQCQVDSQVTMMFWYRQQPGQSLTLIATANQGSEATYESGFVIDKFPISRPNLTFSTLTVSNMSPEDSSIYLCSVEGAGVSLNTEAFFGQGTRLTVV.

The chain links TRBV13 to TRBJ2-7; D uncertain. CDR1 is PRHDT and CDR2 is FYEKMQ in the germline V gene (reference sequence). V lost 3 bases and J 2 bases, leaving 8 bases between the germline ends. The CDR3 length is 13 residues. CDR3 nucleotide sequence: TGTGCCAGCAGCTTGTATGACACCTACGAGCAGTACTTC. It encodes CASSLYDTYEQYF.